A single sample gave rise to the 24 T cell receptor beta chains below, sequenced in a study of OX40 agonist ivuxolimab in advanced cancers. The table came from immunoSEQ multiplex PCR; TCRdb's copy has only in-frame clones and leaves some out. The table shows approximately 59,000 clones, with around nine tenths occurring only once. Sequenced here: CD4+ or CD8+ T cells sorted from blood, sampled in a trial of the OX40 agonist ivuxolimab. The receptors originated from an adult with an advanced solid tumor such as melanoma, head and neck, liver or kidney cancer.

This clone was seen a few times. The sample contains more than one DNA sequence encoding this CDR3. This chain uses TRBV18 with TRBJ2-2; 9 bases align to TRBD1. The CDR3 contains 16 residues. The J segment lost 4 bases and the V segment lost 1 base, leaving 4 bases of the junction unmatched. Germline CDR1 KGHSH, CDR2 LQKENI. CDR3 nucleotide sequence: TGTGCCAGCTCACCACTGGACAGGGGAGTCACCGGGGAGCTGTTTTTT. Translating gives CASSPLDRGVTGELFF.

V usage is TRBV7-9 and J usage is TRBJ2-3, with TRBD2 matching over 10 bases. There are 14 residues in the CDR3. After removal of 5 bases from V and 4 bases from J, the junction contained 3 bases not matched to a gene. Germline values: CDR1 SEHNR, CDR2 FQNEAQ (reference sequence). The CDR3 reads CASSPSGRPDTQYF. CDR3 DNA: TGTGCCAGCAGCCCTAGCGGGAGACCAGATACGCAGTATTTT.

This clone was recorded a few times. J is TRBJ2-2 and V is TRBV11-2; D not resolved. Germline CDR1 reads SGHAT; CDR2 reads FQNNGV. The ends were cut back, 5 bases at V and 6 bases at J, with 7 bases in the middle. This CDR3 comprises 12 residues. CDR3 nucleotides: TGTGCCAGCAGCCTTGCCGCCGGGGAGCTGTTTTTT. It translates to CASSLAAGELFF.

The chain combines TRBV14 with TRBJ2-7; 9 nucleotides match TRBD1. Germline loops: CDR1 SGHDN, CDR2 FVKESK. The V gene end was trimmed by 5 bases and the J gene end by 6 bases; junction bases not matched to a gene: 8. The CDR3 contains 14 residues. The CDR3 protein is CASSFRDRAGEQYF. Written as DNA, the CDR3 is TGTGCCAGCAGCTTCCGGGACAGGGCCGGCGAGCAGTACTTC.

The rearrangement joins TRBV6-5 to TRBJ1-1, with a possible D match to TRBD1 (6 bases). V lost 6 bases and J 4 bases, leaving 18 bases between the germline ends. Germline CDR1 is MNHEY and CDR2 is SVGAGI. CDR3 length equals 15 residues. The CDR3 sequence is CASRPRGGGGTEAFF. Written as DNA, the CDR3 is TGTGCCAGCAGACCTAGGGGAGGGGGTGGCACTGAAGCTTTCTTT.

This clone appeared a few times. This same CDR3 is encoded by further DNA sequences in the sample. The chain recombines TRBV19 with TRBJ2-1; D is uncertain. Germline V lookup: CDR1 LNHDA, CDR2 SQIVND (reference sequence). The CDR3 sequence is 14 residues long. Trimming stripped 1 base from V and 2 bases from J, with 6 bases between. In DNA form, the CDR3 reads TGTGCCAGTAGTATAGGTGGCACCTACAATGAGCAGTTCTTC. This sequence encodes CASSIGGTYNEQFF.

The rearrangement joins TRBV27 to TRBJ2-7; TRBD2 aligns across 7 bases. The germline V gene has CDR1 MNHEY and CDR2 SMNVEV (reference sequence). Germline trimming cut 4 bases from V and 6 bases from J; bases unmatched to any gene: 27. The CDR3 loop spans 20 amino acids. The CDR3 DNA reads as TGTGCCAGCAGTTCTACCCCGGCTCGGCGCAGACTAGCTCCCGGGGGCGAGCAGTACTTC. Translating it yields CASSSTPARRRLAPGGEQYF.

In its sample, this clone was seen a few times. J is TRBJ1-5 and V is TRBV30; D uncertain. The V gene's germline CDR1 is GTSNPN and CDR2 SVGIG (reference sequence). Trimming removed 2 bases from V and 9 bases from J, with 14 bases in between. The CDR3 covers 13 residues. The CDR3 loop reads CAWSRADRGPQHF. The CDR3, as DNA: TGTGCCTGGAGTAGGGCAGACCGGGGGCCCCAGCATTTT.

Points on this clone: A much larger clone sits a single nucleotide away, making a read error possible. The chain is built from TRBV30 and TRBJ1-5; D may be TRBD1 (5 bases). The germline gives CDR1 GTSNPN, CDR2 SVGIG (reference sequence). V shed 4 bases and J shed 2 bases, with 9 bases lying between them. This CDR3 is 13 amino acids long. The CDR3 sequence is CAWIRQRNQPQHF. Here the CDR3 DNA reads TGTGCCTGGATTCGACAGCGCAATCAGCCCCAGCATTTT.

V usage is TRBV19 and J usage is TRBJ2-3; D could derive from TRBD1 or TRBD2 (7 bases each). The V gene lost 8 bases and the J gene lost 0 bases, with 18 bases spanning the gap. The CDR3 runs to 16 residues. The germline CDR1 and CDR2 sequences are LNHDA and SQIVND (reference sequence). The DNA of the CDR3 is TGTGCCAGTCGCCCCCAGGGGGGGAGGAGCACAGATACGCAGTATTTT. Translation gives CASRPQGGRSTDTQYF.

The V call is TRBV4-1, the J call TRBJ2-1; TRBD2 aligns across 10 bases. Per germline, CDR1 MGHRA and CDR2 YSYEKL. The CDR3 totals 15 residues. V was pared by 3 bases and J by 8 bases, with 7 bases of the junction left unmatched. Here the CDR3 DNA reads TGCGCCAGCAGCCAGGGACTAGCGTGGATCGATGAGCAGTTCTTC. This codes for CASSQGLAWIDEQFF.

The V and J genes are TRBV4-3 and TRBJ2-1, with TRBD2 matching over 9 bases. V trimming: 0 bases; J trimming: 6 bases; junction bases outside the gene matches: 9. The CDR3 totals 17 residues. The germline V gene encodes CDR1 LGHNA and CDR2 YSLEER. The CDR3 region is CASSQDQGSGGLNEQFF. As DNA, the CDR3 is TGCGCCAGCAGCCAAGATCAGGGTAGCGGGGGCCTCAATGAGCAGTTCTTC.

The V gene is TRBV6-5, the J gene TRBJ1-4; D might be TRBD1 (6 bases). The CDR3 spans 14 residues. CDR1 is MNHEY, CDR2 SVGAGI, per germline. V shed 2 bases and J shed 5 bases, with 9 bases lying between them. The CDR3 sequence is CASSYGRGNEKLFF. As DNA, the CDR3 is TGTGCCAGCAGTTACGGAAGGGGGAATGAAAAACTGTTTTTT.

Comments on this clone: The sample carries other DNA sequences with the same CDR3. Here the CDR3 reads CASSQDFSVVGANYGYTF. CDR3 nucleotide sequence: TGCGCCAGCAGCCAAGATTTCTCGGTGGTAGGGGCTAACTATGGCTACACCTTC. V gene TRBV4-1 combines with J gene TRBJ1-2, with D possibly TRBD1 on 5 matching bases. V gave up 0 bases and J gave up 0 bases, with 17 bases separating them. There are 18 residues in the CDR3. The V gene's germline CDR1 is MGHRA and CDR2 YSYEKL.

The chain couples TRBV28 to TRBJ2-5; 9 nucleotides agree with TRBD1. Germline loops: CDR1 MDHEN, CDR2 SYDVKM. V gave up 5 bases and J gave up 4 bases; unmatched junction bases: 11. CDR3 length: 16 amino acids. The CDR3 sequence is CASSPAGTGSLETQYF. DNA for the CDR3: TGTGCCAGCAGTCCCGCCGGGACAGGGTCTTTAGAGACCCAGTACTTC.

The V and J genes are TRBV25-1 and TRBJ2-2, with D hard to call. V was pared by 4 bases and J by 4 bases, with 10 bases between. Germline loops: CDR1 MGHDK, CDR2 SYGVNS. The length of the CDR3 is 14 residues. Here the CDR3 DNA reads TGTGCCAGCAGTGTAAGGGCCAGCACCGGGGAGCTGTTTTTT. This codes for CASSVRASTGELFF. The full variable domain, its missing parts supplied by reference TRBV25-1 and TRBJ2-2, is EADIYQTPRYLVIGTGKKITLECSQTMGHDKMYWYQQDPGMELHLIHYSYGVNSTEKGDLSSESTVSRIRTEHFPLTLESARPSHTSQYLCASSVRASTGELFFGEGSRLTVL.

This chain joins TRBV7-3 and TRBJ1-5; no firm D call. Germline loops: CDR1 SGHTA, CDR2 FQGTGA. The CDR3 has 13 residues. The V end was cut by 5 bases, the J end by 0 bases, with 5 bases between. CDR3 loop: CASSTDSNQPQHF. In DNA form, the CDR3 reads TGTGCCAGCAGCACGGATAGCAATCAGCCCCAGCATTTT. The full variable domain, completed using reference TRBV7-3 and TRBJ1-5, is GAGVSQTPSNKVTEKGKYVELRCDPISGHTALYWYRQSLGQGPEFLIYFQGTGAADDSGLPNDRFFAVRPEGSVSTLKIQRTERGDSAVYLCASSTDSNQPQHFGDGTRLSIL.

The chain employs TRBV2 and TRBJ1-1; 7 bases match TRBD1. Germline lookup yields CDR1 SNHLY and CDR2 FYNNEI. V gave up 9 bases and J gave up 1 base; unmatched junction bases: 5. This CDR3 contains 13 residues. This CDR3 is CASTGQKNTEAFF. The CDR3 DNA follows: TGTGCCAGTACGGGACAGAAGAACACTGAAGCTTTCTTT.

In its sample, this clone was seen a few times. The chain recombines TRBV30 with TRBJ2-2; the match to TRBD2 covers 7 bases. CDR3 length: 15 amino acids. Germline V CDR1 and CDR2: GTSNPN, SVGIG (reference sequence). Trimming took 5 bases from V and 3 from J; bases not matched to a gene: 9. The CDR3 sequence: CAWDGSREDTGELFF. The DNA for the CDR3 is TGTGCCTGGGACGGGAGTCGGGAGGACACCGGGGAGCTGTTTTTT.

The chain recombines TRBV14 with TRBJ1-1; D might be TRBD1 (6 bases). CDR1 is SGHDN and CDR2 is FVKESK in the germline V gene. Deletions cut 4 bases from V and 5 bases from J, with 23 bases between. The CDR3 spans 17 residues. The CDR3 region is CASSPTAGAYKWTEAFF. In DNA form, the CDR3 reads TGTGCCAGCAGCCCCACCGCAGGGGCCTACAAATGGACTGAAGCTTTCTTT. Variable domain in full (rest from reference TRBV14 and TRBJ1-1): EAGVTQFPSHSVIEKGQTVTLRCDPISGHDNLYWYRRVMGKEIKFLLHFVKESKQDESGMPNNRFLAERTGGTYSTLKVQPAELEDSGVYFCASSPTAGAYKWTEAFFGQGTRLTVV.

The genes are TRBV20-1 and TRBJ1-2; D not certain. The CDR3 contains 10 residues. Germline lookup yields CDR1 DFQATT and CDR2 SNEGSKA (reference sequence). V dropped 0 bases and J dropped 13 bases, with 9 bases sitting between them. The chain's CDR3 is CSARDNGVTF. CDR3 nucleotides: TGCAGTGCTAGAGATAATGGGGTCACCTTC.

This clone was observed a few times. The rearrangement joins TRBV6-1 to TRBJ1-1, with 8 bases lining up with TRBD1. J was trimmed by 4 bases and V by 5 bases; bases with no gene match: 6. The CDR3 length is 14 residues. Germline V gene sequence: CDR1 MNHNS, CDR2 SASEGT. The DNA for the CDR3 is TGTGCCAGCAGTCCAGGGGGCCTAAGCACTGAAGCTTTCTTT. This translates into CASSPGGLSTEAFF.

The chain combines TRBV6-5 with TRBJ2-7; TRBD2 matches at 9 bases. Germline CDR1 reads MNHEY; CDR2 reads SVGAGI. Trimming took 5 bases from V and 0 from J; bases not matched to a gene: 5. The CDR3 length is 15 residues. This CDR3 is CASSVNSGSSYEQYF. DNA for the CDR3: TGTGCCAGCAGTGTGAATAGCGGGAGCTCCTACGAGCAGTACTTC.

This chain joins TRBV28 and TRBJ1-1; 7 bases match TRBD1. CDR3 length: 16 residues. V gave up 8 bases and J gave up 6 bases; unmatched junction bases: 18. Germline CDR1 is MDHEN and CDR2 is SYDVKM. Here the CDR3 DNA reads TGTGCCAGCTCTGAAATCAGACAGGGATGGGGAGCTGAAGCTTTCTTT. Residues: CASSEIRQGWGAEAFF.